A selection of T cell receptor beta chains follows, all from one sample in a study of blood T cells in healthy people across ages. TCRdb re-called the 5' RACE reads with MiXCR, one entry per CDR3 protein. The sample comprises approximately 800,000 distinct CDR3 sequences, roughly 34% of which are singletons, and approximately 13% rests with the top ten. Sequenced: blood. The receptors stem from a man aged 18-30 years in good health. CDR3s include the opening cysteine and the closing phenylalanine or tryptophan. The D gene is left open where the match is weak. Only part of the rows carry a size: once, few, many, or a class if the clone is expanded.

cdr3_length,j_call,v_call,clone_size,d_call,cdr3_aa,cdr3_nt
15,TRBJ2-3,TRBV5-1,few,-,CASSVTSGTSDTQYF,TGCGCCAGCAGCGTGACCAGCGGCACTTCAGATACGCAGTATTTT
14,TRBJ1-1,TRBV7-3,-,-,CASSPHMGDTEAFF,TGTGCCAGCAGCCCACATATGGGGGACACTGAAGCTTTCTTT
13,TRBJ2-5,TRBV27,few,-,CASSVRGLETQYF,TGTGCCAGCAGTGTAAGGGGATTGGAGACCCAGTACTTC
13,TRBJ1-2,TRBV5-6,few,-,CASSLMGSHGYTF,TGTGCCAGCAGCTTGATGGGATCCCATGGCTACACCTTC
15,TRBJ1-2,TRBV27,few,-,CASSPSVRANYGYTF,TGTGCCAGCAGTCCCTCTGTTCGAGCTAACTATGGCTACACCTTC
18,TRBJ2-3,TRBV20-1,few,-,CSARGGRRDLSSTDTQYF,TGCAGTGCTAGAGGGGGACGCCGGGACTTATCTAGCACAGATACGCAGTATTTT
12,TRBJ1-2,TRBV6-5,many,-,CASSAGTYGYTF,TGTGCCAGCAGTGCCGGGACTTATGGCTACACCTTC
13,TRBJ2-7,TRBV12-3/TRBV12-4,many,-,CASSPGLYYEQYF,TGTGCCAGCAGTCCAGGTCTATACTACGAGCAGTACTTC
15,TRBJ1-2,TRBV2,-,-,CASSEDPGTRFGYTF,TGTGCCAGCAGTGAAGACCCCGGGACAAGGTTTGGCTACACCTTC
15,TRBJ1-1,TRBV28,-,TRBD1,CASSFPGTVNTEAFF,TGTGCCAGCAGTTTCCCCGGGACAGTGAACACTGAAGCTTTCTTT
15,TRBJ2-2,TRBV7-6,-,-,CASSGGGGNTGELFF,TGTGCCAGTAGTGGGGGCGGAGGGAACACCGGGGAGCTGTTTTTT
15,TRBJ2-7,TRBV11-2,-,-,CASSLEVGAYNEQYF,TGTGCCAGCAGCTTAGAGGTCGGGGCTTACAATGAGCAGTACTTC
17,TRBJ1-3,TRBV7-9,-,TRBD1,CASSSWTGGVSGNTIYF,TGTGCCAGCAGCTCCTGGACAGGGGGTGTCTCTGGAAACACCATATATTTT
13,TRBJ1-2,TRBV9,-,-,CASSREGVDGYTF,TGTGCCAGCAGCCGCGAGGGGGTAGATGGCTACACCTTC
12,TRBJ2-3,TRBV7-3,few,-,CARETGTDTQYF,TGTGCCAGGGAGACAGGAACAGATACGCAGTATTTT
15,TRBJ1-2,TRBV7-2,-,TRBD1,CASSRRQGAYYGYTF,TGTGCCAGCAGCCGAAGACAGGGGGCATACTATGGCTACACCTTC
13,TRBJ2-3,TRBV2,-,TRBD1,CATTGGSVDTQYF,TGTGCCACCACAGGGGGCTCGGTAGATACGCAGTATTTT
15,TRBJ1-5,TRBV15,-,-,CATSVGRGRNQPQHF,TGTGCCACCAGCGTCGGGAGGGGACGCAATCAGCCCCAGCATTTT
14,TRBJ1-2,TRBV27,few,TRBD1,CASRGPRGWDGYTF,TGTGCCAGCAGGGGGCCCAGGGGGTGGGATGGCTACACCTTC
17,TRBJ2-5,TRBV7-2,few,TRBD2,CASSLSLSGANQETQYF,TGTGCCAGCAGCTTAAGCTTGAGCGGGGCGAACCAAGAGACCCAGTACTTC
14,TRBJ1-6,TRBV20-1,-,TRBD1,CSVPDRGRNSPLHF,TGCAGTGTCCCGGACAGGGGGCGGAATTCACCCCTCCACTTT
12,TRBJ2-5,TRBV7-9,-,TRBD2,CASNPGGETQYF,TGTGCCAGCAACCCGGGAGGGGAGACCCAGTACTTC
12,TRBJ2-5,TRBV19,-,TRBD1,CASHDRAQTQYF,TGTGCCAGTCACGACAGGGCGCAGACCCAGTACTTC
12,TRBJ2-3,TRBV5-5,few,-,CASSSFEDTQYF,TGTGCCAGCAGCTCTTTTGAGGATACGCAGTATTTT
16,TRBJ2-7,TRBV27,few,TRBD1,CASSGRRTGNSYEQYF,TGTGCCAGCAGTGGCCGCAGGACAGGGAACTCCTACGAGCAGTACTTC
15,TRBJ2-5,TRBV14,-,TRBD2,CASSQDRGGPETQYF,TGTGCCAGCAGCCAAGATCGGGGGGGCCCGGAGACCCAGTACTTC
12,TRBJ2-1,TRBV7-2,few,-,CASSLARAEQFF,TGTGCCAGCAGCTTAGCACGGGCAGAGCAGTTCTTC
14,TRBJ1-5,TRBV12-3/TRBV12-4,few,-,CASSPDRPHQPQHF,TGTGCCAGCAGCCCTGACAGACCCCATCAGCCCCAGCATTTT
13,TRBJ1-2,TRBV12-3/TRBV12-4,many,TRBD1,CASTRDSNYGYTF,TGTGCCAGCACCCGGGACAGCAACTATGGCTACACCTTC
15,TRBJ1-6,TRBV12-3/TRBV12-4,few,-,CASSLYRDYNSPLHF,TGTGCCAGCAGTTTATACAGGGACTATAATTCACCCCTCCACTTT
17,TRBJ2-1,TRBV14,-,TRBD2,CASSQDLARGGRNEQFF,TGTGCCAGCAGCCAAGATTTAGCGCGGGGGGGCCGAAATGAGCAGTTCTTC
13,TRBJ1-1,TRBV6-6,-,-,CASTIDLNTEAFF,TGTGCCAGTACGATAGACTTAAACACTGAAGCTTTCTTT
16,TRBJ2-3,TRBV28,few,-,CASSFPPAVVTDTQYF,TGTGCCAGCAGTTTCCCCCCTGCTGTCGTCACAGATACGCAGTATTTT
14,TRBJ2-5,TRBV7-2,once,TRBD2,CASSSGGDTLEQYF,TGTGCCAGCAGCTCCGGGGGGGATACACTTGAGCAGTACTTC
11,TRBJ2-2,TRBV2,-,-,CASSEIGKLFF,TGTGCCAGCAGTGAAATCGGGAAGCTGTTTTTT
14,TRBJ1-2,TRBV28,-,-,CAGSIQSYNYGYTF,TGTGCCGGCAGTATCCAATCATACAACTATGGCTACACCTTC
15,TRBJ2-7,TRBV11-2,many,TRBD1,CASSPEGTASYEQYF,TGTGCCAGCAGCCCCGAGGGGACAGCGTCCTACGAGCAGTACTTC
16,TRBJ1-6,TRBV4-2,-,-,CASSQDWNSYNSPLHF,TGTGCCAGCAGCCAAGACTGGAACAGCTATAATTCACCCCTCCACTTT
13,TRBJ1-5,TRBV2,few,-,CASRQGPGQPQHF,TGTGCCAGCAGGCAGGGGCCGGGGCAGCCCCAGCATTTT
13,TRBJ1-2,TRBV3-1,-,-,CASSVDRTHGYTF,TGTGCCAGCAGCGTAGACAGGACCCATGGCTACACCTTC
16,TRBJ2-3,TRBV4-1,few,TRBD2,CASSPRLAGRTDTQYF,TGCGCCAGCAGCCCGAGACTAGCGGGGAGGACAGATACGCAGTATTTT
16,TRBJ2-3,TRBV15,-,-,CATSRGDFNRGDTQYF,TGTGCCACCAGCAGAGGGGACTTCAACCGGGGGGATACGCAGTATTTT
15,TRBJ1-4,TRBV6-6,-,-,CASSYSQGTNEKLFF,TGTGCCAGCAGTTACTCGCAGGGAACTAATGAAAAACTGTTTTTT
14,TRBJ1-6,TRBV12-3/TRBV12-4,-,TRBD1,CASSSWTGGSPLHF,TGTGCCAGCAGTTCCTGGACAGGGGGCTCACCCCTCCACTTT
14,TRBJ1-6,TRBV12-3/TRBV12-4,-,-,CASSLSAANSPLHF,TGTGCCAGCAGTTTATCGGCGGCTAATTCACCCCTCCACTTT
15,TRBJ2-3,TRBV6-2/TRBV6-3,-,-,CASSYTGGAPDTQYF,TGTGCCAGCAGTTACACTGGGGGGGCTCCAGATACGCAGTATTTT
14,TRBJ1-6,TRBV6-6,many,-,CASSYGEGNSPLHF,TGTGCCAGCAGTTACGGGGAGGGTAATTCACCCCTCCACTTT
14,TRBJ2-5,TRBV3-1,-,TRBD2,CASSHGGGQETQYF,TGTGCCAGCAGCCACGGGGGGGGCCAAGAGACCCAGTACTTC
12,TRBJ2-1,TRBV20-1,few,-,CSARWPYNEQFF,TGCAGTGCTAGATGGCCCTACAATGAGCAGTTCTTC
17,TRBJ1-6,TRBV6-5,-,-,CASSYSIIGPRGSPLHF,TGTGCCAGCAGTTACTCGATCATTGGACCTCGGGGTTCACCCCTCCACTTT
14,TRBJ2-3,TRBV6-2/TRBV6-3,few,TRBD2,CASRLAGNTDTQYF,TGTGCCAGCAGACTAGCGGGGAACACAGATACGCAGTATTTT
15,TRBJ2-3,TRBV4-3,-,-,CANSQEGGRTDTQYF,TGCGCCAACAGCCAAGAAGGGGGACGCACAGATACGCAGTATTTT
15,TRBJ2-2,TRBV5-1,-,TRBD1,CASSNRTGGSGELFF,TGCGCCAGCTCGAACCGGACAGGGGGATCCGGGGAGCTGTTTTTT
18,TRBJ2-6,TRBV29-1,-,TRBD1,CSVEGQGSNSIGANVLTF,TGCAGCGTTGAGGGACAGGGTAGTAATTCGATCGGGGCCAACGTCCTGACTTTC
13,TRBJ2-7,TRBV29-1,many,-,CSVEVTGGDEQYF,TGCAGCGTTGAGGTCACAGGCGGAGACGAGCAGTACTTC
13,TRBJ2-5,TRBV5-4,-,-,CASSPTPTQTQYF,TGTGCCAGCAGCCCGACACCGACCCAGACCCAGTACTTC